This TCR beta chain stems from a study of blood T cell repertoires in COVID-19. Looking at the study overall: COVID-19 samples from acute and convalescent phases originated in the United States, Italy and Spain. PBMCs, B-cell-depleted T cells, or T cells provided the cDNA or gDNA that made up the material.

Methods used by the authors: Estimation of nucleated cell counts was performed using reference gene primer amplification. Produced via immunoSEQ multiplex PCR; TCRdb's table is partial and in-frame only. The DNA was the basis for D and trimming; V, J and clone size are from that table. The table records about 210,000 clones, over 70% of them present only once. There are 13 residues in the CDR3. The V gene's germline CDR1 is MNHEY and CDR2 SVGAGI. Trimming pared 8 bases from V and 1 base from J, leaving 9 bases between. The TCR comes from a man between 45 and 60 years old with active or convalescent COVID-19. Sequencing was carried out using peripheral blood. The chain links TRBV6-5 to TRBJ1-3; D is unresolved. The CDR3 DNA reads TGTGCCAGCGGGAGAGGGTCTGGAAACACCATATATTTT. It translates to CASGRGSGNTIYF.